This record concerns one T cell receptor (beta chain) sequence. Antigen unknown. No infections or other immune events were documented during collection. Measured with immunoSEQ multiplex PCR; TCRdb has only the in-frame clones, and not every one. The repertoire holds some 72,000 clones, with 90% as singletons. Losses at the gene ends were 1 base for V and 2 bases for J; bases not matched to a gene: 2. This CDR3 is built from 16 residues. Germline V gene data show CDR1 as SGHVT and CDR2 as SQSDAQ. The data derive from a study of identifying expanded T cells in peripheral blood. Whole-study findings and limits: Differentially abundant clones: roughly 1.2 between replicates, 15 to 17 at roughly 15 days, roughly 18 at four.

The chain is built from TRBV7-4 and TRBJ2-7, with 13 bases aligning to TRBD2. Sequencing input: blood. This clonotype was obtained from a person aged 18-70 years in good health. CDR3 DNA sequence: TGTGCCAGCAGCTTAGGACTAGCGGGGGGTACCTACGAGCAGTACTTC. Translation: CASSLGLAGGTYEQYF.